The clone carrying this T cell receptor beta chain was seen a few times. Per the germline V gene, CDR1 is MDHEN and CDR2 is SYDVKM. V shed 4 bases and J 7 bases; nucleotides not matched to a gene: 11. This CDR3 has 15 amino acids. Using its own MiXCR run on the RACE reads, TCRdb lists one record per CDR3 protein. The sample holds under 200,000 distinct CDR3 sequences, about 14% seen once. This record belongs to a study of human T cells and chemical hapten exposure. The time point: patch test 1, 2 weeks after DPC sensitization. Treatment defined: therapeutic diphenylcyclopropenone sensitization with weekly scalp DPC. Investigators collected blood before applying each patch test.

Sequencing used whole blood, obtained in connection with sensitization to the hapten diphenylcyclopropenone (DPC). The TCR sequence derives from a woman aged 30 to 39 with alopecia areata. Some clones in this sample may be carry-over from other donors' samples. The chain is built from TRBV28 and TRBJ1-2; TRBD1 matches at 8 bases. The CDR3 coding sequence is TGTGCCAGCAGTTCGAATTCGGACAGGGTGGCTGGCTACACCTTC. This sequence encodes CASSSNSDRVAGYTF.